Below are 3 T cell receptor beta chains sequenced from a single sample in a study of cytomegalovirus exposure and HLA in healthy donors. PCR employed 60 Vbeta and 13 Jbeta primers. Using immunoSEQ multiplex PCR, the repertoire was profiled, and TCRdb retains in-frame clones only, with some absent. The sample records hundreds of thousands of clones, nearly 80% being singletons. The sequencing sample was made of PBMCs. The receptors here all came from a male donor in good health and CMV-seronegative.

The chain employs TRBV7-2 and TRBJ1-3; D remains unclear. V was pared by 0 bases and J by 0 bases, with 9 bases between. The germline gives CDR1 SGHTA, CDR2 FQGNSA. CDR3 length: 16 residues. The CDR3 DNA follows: TGTGCCAGCAGCTTAGCGTTAGTTAGCTCTGGAAACACCATATATTTT. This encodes CASSLALVSSGNTIYF.

DNA for the CDR3: TGTGCCAGTAGTTTACACAGGGAGAACACTGAAGCTTTCTTT. This gives the protein CASSLHRENTEAFF. The chain links TRBV19 to TRBJ1-1; the D gene is possibly TRBD1 (6 bases). This CDR3 has 14 amino acids. The germline V and J ends were trimmed by 5 bases and 1 base, with 11 bases remaining between them. Germline V gene data show CDR1 as LNHDA and CDR2 as SQIVND (reference sequence).

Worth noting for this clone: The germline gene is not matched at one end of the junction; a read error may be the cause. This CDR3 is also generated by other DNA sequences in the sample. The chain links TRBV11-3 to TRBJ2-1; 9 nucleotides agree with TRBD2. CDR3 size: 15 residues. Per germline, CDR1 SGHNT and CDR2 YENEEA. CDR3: CASSSLAGPYNEQFF. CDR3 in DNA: TGTGCCAGTAGCTCCCTAGCGGGGCCCTACAATGAGCAGTTCTTC.